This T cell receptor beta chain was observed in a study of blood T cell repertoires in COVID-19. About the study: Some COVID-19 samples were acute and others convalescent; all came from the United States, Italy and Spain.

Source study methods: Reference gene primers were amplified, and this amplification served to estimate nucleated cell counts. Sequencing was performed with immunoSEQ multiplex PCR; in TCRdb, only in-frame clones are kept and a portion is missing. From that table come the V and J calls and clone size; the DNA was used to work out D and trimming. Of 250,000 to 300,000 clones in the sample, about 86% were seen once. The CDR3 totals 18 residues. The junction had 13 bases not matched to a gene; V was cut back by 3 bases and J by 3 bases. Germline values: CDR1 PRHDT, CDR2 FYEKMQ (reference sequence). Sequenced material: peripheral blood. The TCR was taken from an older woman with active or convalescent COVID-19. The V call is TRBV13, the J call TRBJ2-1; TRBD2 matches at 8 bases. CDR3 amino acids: CASSFSPILAEFYNEQFF. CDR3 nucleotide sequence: TGTGCCAGCAGCTTCTCCCCCATACTAGCGGAATTCTACAATGAGCAGTTCTTC.